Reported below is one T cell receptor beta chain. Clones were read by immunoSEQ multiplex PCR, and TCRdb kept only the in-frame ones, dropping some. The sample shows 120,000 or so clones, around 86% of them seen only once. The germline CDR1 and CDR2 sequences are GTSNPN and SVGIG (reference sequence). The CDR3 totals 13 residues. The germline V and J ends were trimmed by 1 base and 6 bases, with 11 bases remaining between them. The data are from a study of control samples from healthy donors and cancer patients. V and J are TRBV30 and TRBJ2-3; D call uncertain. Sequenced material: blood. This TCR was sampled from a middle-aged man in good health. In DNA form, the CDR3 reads TGTGCCTGGAGTGCCCACTCAACCGATACGCAGTATTTT. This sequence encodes CAWSAHSTDTQYF.